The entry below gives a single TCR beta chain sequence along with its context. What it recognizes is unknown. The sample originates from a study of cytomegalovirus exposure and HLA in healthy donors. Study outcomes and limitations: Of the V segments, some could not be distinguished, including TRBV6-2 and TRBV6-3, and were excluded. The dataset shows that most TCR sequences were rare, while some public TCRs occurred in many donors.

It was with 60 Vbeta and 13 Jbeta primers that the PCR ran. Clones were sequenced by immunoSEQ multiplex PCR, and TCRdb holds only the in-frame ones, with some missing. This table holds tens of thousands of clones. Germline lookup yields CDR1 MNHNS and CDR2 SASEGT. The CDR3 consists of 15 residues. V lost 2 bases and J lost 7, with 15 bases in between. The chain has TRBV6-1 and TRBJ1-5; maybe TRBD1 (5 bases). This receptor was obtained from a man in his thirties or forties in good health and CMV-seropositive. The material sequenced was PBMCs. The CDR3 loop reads CASSEFAGGGQPQHF. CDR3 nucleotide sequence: TGTGCCAGCAGTGAATTCGCGGGGGGGGGACAGCCCCAGCATTTT.